This note documents a single TCR beta chain sequence. Its specificity is not known. The CDR3 is 14 residues long. In germline, CDR1 is MDHEN, CDR2 SYDVKM. J lost 7 bases, V lost 3 bases, and 6 bases had no gene match. Vbeta (60) and Jbeta (13) primers were used in the PCR. The table came from immunoSEQ multiplex PCR; TCRdb's copy has only in-frame clones and leaves some out. Of about 190,000 clones in the sample, around 82% were seen once. This specimen comes from a study of cytomegalovirus exposure and HLA in healthy donors. Background on the study: Most genotyped donors, around four fifths of around 370, had Caucasian-associated genetic ancestry. The study's findings and limits: Researchers catalogued roughly 170 TCR beta chains as cytomegalovirus-associated. Links to common viral pathogens appeared, in a later analysis, for several of the most significant clusters.

The sequenced sample was PBMCs. This TCR was recovered from a boy aged 10-17 years in good health and CMV-seronegative. This rearrangement joins TRBV28 to TRBJ1-2; 9 nucleotides agree with TRBD1. Here the CDR3 DNA reads TGTGCCAGCAGTTTGACCGAGGACAGGGGTGGCTACACCTTC. Its translation is CASSLTEDRGGYTF.